This entry lists 20 T cell receptor beta chains sequenced from one sample in a study of shared clonotypes between healthy human individuals. Repertoires were generated with immunoSEQ multiplex PCR, while TCRdb's copy carries only in-frame clones and drops some. The data contain some 900,000 clones, roughly 72% of them singletons. Source material: memory CD4+ T cells sorted from blood. Regarding subset: CD45RA-negative fraction. The receptors derive from a man aged 18 to 35 in good health.

This sequence joins TRBV6-7 and TRBJ2-7, with D uncertain. TRBV6-7 is designated an ORF whose function remains uncertain. The CDR3 runs 15 residues. Trimming removed 0 bases at V and 4 bases at J, with 13 bases between. CDR3 sequence reads: CASSYSTSCRYEQYF. The CDR3 nucleotides read TGTGCCAGCAGTTACTCGACTTCTTGCAGGTACGAGCAGTACTTC.

The CDR3 protein is CASSFPLHQVAKNIQYF. In DNA form, the CDR3 reads TGTGCCAGCAGCTTCCCCCTGCATCAAGTAGCCAAAAACATTCAGTACTTC. The chain employs TRBV7-9 and TRBJ2-4; D not certain. Germline V gene data show CDR1 as SEHNR and CDR2 as FQNEAQ (reference sequence). The CDR3 is 17 amino acids. V was trimmed by 3 bases and J by 0 bases, leaving 15 bases between them.

This clone showed up just once. The CDR3 DNA reads as TGCGCCAGCAGCCAAGTACCGGGACTAGACCAGTTCTTC. Protein sequence: CASSQVPGLDQFF. The chain joins TRBV4-3 to TRBJ2-1; 8 nucleotides match TRBD2. This CDR3 has 13 amino acids. CDR1 is LGHNA, CDR2 YSLEER, per germline. Trimming at V came to 1 base and at J to 13 bases, leaving 6 bases not matched to a gene.

CDR3 sequence (DNA): TGTGCCATCAGTGGTGCCGGGCCTCAGAGAGGGGAGCTGTTTTTT. Its translation is CAISGAGPQRGELFF. This chain links TRBV10-3 with TRBJ2-2, with D unclear. Germline V gives CDR1 ENHRY, CDR2 SYGVKD. Trimming shortened V by 4 bases and J by 8 bases, and 17 bases separated the two germline ends. The CDR3 sequence is 15 residues long.

The table lists this clone with a few counts. Here the CDR3 reads CASSLGRGSYNEQFF. CDR3 DNA: TGTGCCAGCAGCTTAGGACGGGGCAGCTACAATGAGCAGTTCTTC. The chain recombines TRBV7-3 with TRBJ2-1; D may correspond to TRBD1 or TRBD2 (5 bases each). The V and J ends lost 2 bases and 3 bases respectively, with 11 bases between them. CDR1 SGHTA and CDR2 FQGTGA come from the germline V gene. The CDR3 is 15 amino acids.

A remark on this clone: This specimen includes other DNA sequences encoding the same CDR3. This chain links TRBV5-1 with TRBJ1-4, with D unresolved. CDR1 SGHRS and CDR2 YFSETQ come from the germline V gene. This CDR3 is built from 14 residues. V lost 0 bases to trimming and J lost 0 bases, with 3 bases between them. The CDR3 DNA is TGCGCCAGCAGCTTGGTGGCAACTAATGAAAAACTGTTTTTT. This translates into CASSLVATNEKLFF.

The V gene is TRBV10-1, the J gene TRBJ1-1; 9 bases are shared with TRBD1. V lost 6 bases and J lost 4; bases outside the gene matches: 6. There are 14 residues in the CDR3. Germline loops: CDR1 WNHNN, CDR2 SYGVQD (reference sequence). The CDR3 DNA reads TGCGCCAGCAGCCCCGGACAGGGGAGCACTGAAGCTTTCTTT. It specifies CASSPGQGSTEAFF.

This clone was seen once. This rearrangement joins TRBV18 to TRBJ2-5; TRBD1 is a possible D gene (5 bases). Trimming pared 2 bases from V and 4 bases from J, leaving 11 bases between. This CDR3 has 14 residues. Germline CDR1 reads KGHSH; CDR2 reads LQKENI. The CDR3 protein is CASSPSRVRETQYF. CDR3 sequence (DNA): TGTGCCAGCTCACCATCCAGGGTGAGAGAGACCCAGTACTTC.

The genes are TRBV10-3 and TRBJ1-5; D might be TRBD1 (6 bases). The germline V gene encodes CDR1 ENHRY and CDR2 SYGVKD. V was clipped by 5 bases and J by 4 bases, with 12 bases between them. CDR3 size: 14 residues. CDR3 in amino acids: CAISPGTRNQPQHF. DNA for the CDR3: TGTGCCATCAGTCCCGGGACAAGAAATCAGCCCCAGCATTTT.

This chain links TRBV2 with TRBJ2-1; no firm D call. The V end was cut by 8 bases, the J end by 8 bases, with 10 bases between. Germline V gene lookup returns CDR1 SNHLY and CDR2 FYNNEI. This CDR3 contains 11 residues. CDR3 residues: CASGILYEQFF. In nucleotides, the CDR3 is TGTGCCAGCGGAATTCTATATGAGCAGTTCTTC. The variable domain in full, completed from reference TRBV2 and TRBJ2-1, reads EPEVTQTPSHQVTQMGQEVILRCVPISNHLYFYWYRQILGQKVEFLVSFYNNEISEKSEIFDDQFSVERPDGSNFTLKIRSTKLEDSAMYFCASGILYEQFFGPGTRLTVL.

The CDR3 here is CASGLRGSETQYF. The CDR3 bases are TGTGCTAGTGGTTTAAGGGGTTCGGAGACCCAGTACTTC. The chain recombines TRBV12-5 with TRBJ2-5; the D gene is possibly TRBD1 (5 bases). The CDR3 consists of 13 residues. The germline V gene has CDR1 LGHNT and CDR2 FRNRAP. V lost 3 bases, J lost 5 bases, and 10 bases lay in between. The variable domain in full, completed from reference TRBV12-5 and TRBJ2-5, reads DARVTQTPRHKVTEMGQEVTMRCQPILGHNTVFWYRQTMMQGLELLAYFRNRAPLDDSGMPKDRFSAEMPDATLATLKIQPSEPRDSAVYFCASGLRGSETQYFGPGTRLLVL.

This clone appeared once. The chain is built from TRBV7-9 and TRBJ1-3; D gene uncertain. The germline V gene has CDR1 SEHNR and CDR2 FQNEAQ (reference sequence). This CDR3 comprises 15 residues. The V end lost 5 bases, the J end lost 0 bases, and 11 bases lay between the germline ends. CDR3 loop: CASSRLQSSGNTIYF. CDR3 coding DNA: TGTGCCAGCAGCCGTTTACAGAGCTCTGGAAACACCATATATTTT.

This clone showed up just a few times. The V and J genes are TRBV6-5 and TRBJ2-5, with D possibly being TRBD2 (6 bases). The V gene lost 2 bases and the J gene lost 3 bases, with 13 bases spanning the gap. The germline CDR1 and CDR2 sequences are MNHEY and SVGAGI. The CDR3 is 15 residues long. CDR3 nucleotide sequence: TGTGCCAGCAGTTACCGGTGGGACTTAAAAGAGACCCAGTACTTC. It is translated as CASSYRWDLKETQYF.

For this clone: Additional DNA sequences in this sample encode the identical CDR3. This rearrangement joins TRBV19 to TRBJ2-3; maybe TRBD2 (5 bases). The ends were cut back, 1 base at V and 4 bases at J, with 9 bases in the middle. The germline CDR1 and CDR2 sequences are LNHDA and SQIVND (reference sequence). CDR3 size: 14 residues. In nucleotides, the CDR3 is TGTGCCAGTAGTATAGGAGGGTTGGCAGATACGCAGTATTTT. Its translation: CASSIGGLADTQYF.

The gene calls are TRBV6-5 and TRBJ1-5; D may be TRBD1 (6 bases). Trimming cost V 5 bases and J 9 bases, with 14 bases left between them. This CDR3 contains 13 residues. Germline V gives CDR1 MNHEY, CDR2 SVGAGI. CDR3 nucleotides: TGTGCCAGCAGTCAGAGACAGGAAAGGCCCCAGCATTTT. Amino acids: CASSQRQERPQHF.

The rearrangement joins TRBV5-6 to TRBJ2-1; 8 positions agree with TRBD1. CDR3 size: 17 residues. CDR1 is SGHDT, CDR2 YYEEEE, per germline. Trimming removed 6 bases from V and 7 bases from J; junction bases left unmatched: 18. CDR3 residues: CASTQQGGQLLGNEQFF. The CDR3 bases are TGTGCCAGCACCCAACAGGGGGGTCAATTGCTGGGGAATGAGCAGTTCTTC.

As DNA, the CDR3 is TGTGCCAGCAGTGAAGGACAGGGGGGGAAAGGCTACACCTTC. Its translation: CASSEGQGGKGYTF. The V gene is TRBV6-1, the J gene TRBJ1-2; TRBD1 aligns across 9 bases. The V gene end was trimmed by 1 base and the J gene end by 8 bases; junction bases not matched to a gene: 5. The CDR3 has 14 amino acids. CDR1 and CDR2 (germline): MNHNS, SASEGT.

V gene TRBV18 combines with J gene TRBJ2-6; perhaps TRBD2 as D (6 bases). This CDR3 is built from 17 residues. CDR1 and CDR2 (germline): KGHSH, LQKENI. The germline V and J ends were trimmed by 3 bases and 4 bases, with 16 bases remaining between them. The CDR3 is CASSPDVGGAGANVLTF. The CDR3 coding sequence is TGTGCCAGCTCACCGGATGTCGGGGGAGCAGGGGCCAACGTCCTGACTTTC.

The table lists this clone with a few counts. The chain uses TRBV6-1 and TRBJ1-2, with 7 bases aligning to TRBD1. The length of the CDR3 is 12 residues. Germline values: CDR1 MNHNS, CDR2 SASEGT. J was trimmed by 8 bases and V by 5 bases; bases with no gene match: 5. As DNA, the CDR3 is TGTGCCAGCAGTAGACGACAGGGCGGCTACACCTTC. This sequence encodes CASSRRQGGYTF.

This rearrangement joins TRBV18 to TRBJ2-7, with D uncertain. This CDR3 has 14 amino acids. Germline loops: CDR1 KGHSH, CDR2 LQKENI. V was cut by 0 bases and J by 3 bases, with 9 bases left in between. In DNA, the CDR3 is TGTGCCAGCTCACCACCCCCGACAAACTACGAGCAGTACTTC. It is translated as CASSPPPTNYEQYF. Full variable domain (outside the CDR3, taken from reference TRBV18 and TRBJ2-7): NAGVMQNPRHLVRRRGQEARLRCSPMKGHSHVYWYRQLPEEGLKFMVYLQKENIIDESGMPKERFSAEFPKEGPSILRIQQVVRGDSAAYFCASSPPPTNYEQYFGPGTRLTVT.